These 14 T cell receptor beta chains originate from one sample sequenced in a study of control samples from healthy donors and cancer patients. Sequencing was performed with immunoSEQ multiplex PCR; in TCRdb, only in-frame clones are kept and a portion is missing. Here the sample spans tens of thousands of clones, just under 95% being singletons. Specimen: blood. The source of these receptors is a woman in her late teens or twenties in good health.

This clone was seen a single time. The DNA of the CDR3 is TGTGCCAGCAGTCGTAGGGAGAACACTGAAGCTTTCTTT. Its translation: CASSRRENTEAFF. V and J are TRBV6-5 and TRBJ1-1; D remains unclear. The CDR3 sequence is 13 residues long. Trimming took off 5 bases at V and 1 base at J, with 8 bases between the two ends. Per germline, CDR1 MNHEY and CDR2 SVGAGI.

This chain connects TRBV6-6 to TRBJ2-7, with 7 bases lining up with TRBD2. The germline V gene encodes CDR1 MNHNY and CDR2 SVGAGI (reference sequence). The CDR3 spans 16 residues. Unmatched junction bases numbered 8, after V lost 0 bases and J lost 3 bases. The chain's CDR3 is CASSYSREGVVYEQYF. In DNA, the CDR3 is TGTGCCAGCAGTTACTCGAGGGAGGGTGTCGTCTACGAGCAGTACTTC.

The chain couples TRBV13 to TRBJ1-2; 11 bases are shared with TRBD1. CDR3 length: 16 amino acids. The V gene's germline CDR1 is PRHDT and CDR2 FYEKMQ (reference sequence). Germline trimming cut 5 bases from V and 6 bases from J; bases unmatched to any gene: 11. The CDR3 DNA reads TGTGCCAGCAGCAGGGGAGCGGGACAGGGGGTGAATGGCTACACCTTC. This sequence encodes CASSRGAGQGVNGYTF.

CDR3 region: CASSWSGLGRQSYNEQFF. The DNA of the CDR3 is TGTGCCAGCAGCTGGTCCGGGCTGGGGCGTCAGTCCTACAATGAGCAGTTCTTC. The rearrangement joins TRBV5-5 to TRBJ2-1, with D maybe TRBD1 (5 bases). This CDR3 is 18 amino acids long. V was cut by 3 bases and J by 1 base, with 20 bases left in between. Germline CDR1 reads SGHKS; CDR2 reads YYEKEE (reference sequence). Combining the CDR3 with reference TRBV5-5 and TRBJ2-1 gives the whole variable domain DAGVTQSPTHLIKTRGQQVTLRCSPISGHKSVSWYQQVLGQGPQFIFQYYEKEERGRGNFPDRFSARQFPNYSSELNVNALLLGDSALYLCASSWSGLGRQSYNEQFFGPGTRLTVL.

V and J are TRBV27 and TRBJ2-5; unclear D gene. The V gene's germline CDR1 is MNHEY and CDR2 SMNVEV (reference sequence). V lost 2 bases to trimming and J lost 5 bases, with 9 bases between them. The CDR3 length is 13 residues. In DNA, the CDR3 is TGTGCCAGCAGTTTAAGGATTGGCGAGACCCAGTACTTC. Its protein product is CASSLRIGETQYF.

This clone counts as medium-sized (0.01 to 0.1%). The rearrangement links TRBV7-8 to TRBJ1-2, with a possible D match to TRBD1 (5 bases). V gave up 2 bases and J gave up 6 bases, with 13 bases separating them. Germline CDR1 SGHVS, CDR2 FQNEAQ. The CDR3 consists of 14 residues. The DNA of the CDR3 is TGTGCCAGCAGCTTAATGGGGCGAGGGGATGGCTACACCTTC. It yields the protein CASSLMGRGDGYTF.

This chain joins TRBV19 and TRBJ2-1, with TRBD2 as a possible D gene (6 bases). This CDR3 contains 16 residues. The V gene's germline CDR1 is LNHDA and CDR2 SQIVND (reference sequence). V lost 0 bases and J 3 bases, leaving 12 bases between the germline ends. This CDR3 reads CASSIEWRGNYNEQFF. The CDR3 bases are TGTGCCAGTAGTATAGAGTGGAGGGGTAACTACAATGAGCAGTTCTTC.

The chain employs TRBV25-1 and TRBJ2-1, with unresolved D. Germline CDR1 MGHDK, CDR2 SYGVNS. The CDR3 sequence is 12 residues long. V lost 4 bases, J lost 6 bases, and 7 bases lay in between. For the CDR3, the DNA is TGTGCCAGCAGTGGAGACCTCAATGAGCAGTTCTTC. It translates to CASSGDLNEQFF.

This chain links TRBV2 with TRBJ2-1; TRBD2 matches at 7 bases. Germline V gene sequence: CDR1 SNHLY, CDR2 FYNNEI. The V and J ends lost 4 bases and 0 bases, in that order; junction bases with no gene match: 0. This CDR3 comprises 14 residues. DNA of the CDR3: TGTGCCAGCAGTGGCGGGAGCTCCTACAATGAGCAGTTCTTC. This translates into CASSGGSSYNEQFF.

This chain uses TRBV3-1 (or the pseudogene TRBV3-2) with TRBJ2-5; D gene unclear. The V end lost 1 base, the J end lost 5 bases, and 5 bases lay between the germline ends. The CDR3 loop spans 12 amino acids. In germline, CDR1 is LGHDT, CDR2 YNNKEL (reference sequence). The CDR3 is CASSQVFETQYF. CDR3 sequence (DNA): TGTGCCAGCAGCCAAGTTTTTGAGACCCAGTACTTC.

The rearrangement joins TRBV4-1 to TRBJ2-5; 8 bases fit TRBD1. From germline, CDR1 is MGHRA and CDR2 YSYEKL. V was pared by 7 bases and J by 5 bases, with 9 bases of the junction left unmatched. The length of the CDR3 is 14 residues. The CDR3 DNA follows: TGCGCCAGCAACCGAATACAGGGGGATGAGACCCAGTACTTC. This sequence encodes CASNRIQGDETQYF.

J is TRBJ2-7 and V is TRBV6-5; possible D gene TRBD2, 6 bases. Looked up from germline, CDR1 is MNHEY and CDR2 is SVGAGI. V shed 9 bases and J shed 4 bases, with 22 bases lying between them. The CDR3 spans 15 residues. The CDR3 region has the DNA TGTGCCAGTTCGAGGGCGGGAACGGGTGTTTACGAGCAGTACTTC. As protein: CASSRAGTGVYEQYF.

This clone was recorded once. The rearrangement uses TRBV29-1 and TRBJ2-7; the match to TRBD2 covers 12 bases. V trimming: 4 bases; J trimming: 3 bases; junction bases outside the gene matches: 1. CDR1 is SQVTM and CDR2 is ANQGSEA in the germline V gene. This CDR3 comprises 13 residues. This CDR3 is CSVGTSGIYEQYF. The DNA for the CDR3 is TGCAGCGTTGGGACTAGCGGGATCTACGAGCAGTACTTC.

This clone was seen a few times. The genes are TRBV12-3 or TRBV12-4 and TRBJ2-7; no clear D gene. The CDR3 is made up of 12 amino acids. V gave up 2 bases and J gave up 4 bases, with 6 bases separating them. For the CDR3, the DNA is TGTGCCAGCAGTTTATTTTTGTACGAGCAGTACTTC. Translating it yields CASSLFLYEQYF.